The TCR beta chain described here comes from a study of post-analysis software for immune sequencing data. Germline V lookup: CDR1 PRHDT, CDR2 FYEKMQ (reference sequence). The trim removed 4 bases at V and 4 bases at J, leaving 5 bases unmatched. The CDR3 runs 15 residues. Built from TCR beta cDNA, the libraries had unique molecular identifiers in them. A single record per CDR3 protein comes from TCRdb applying MiXCR to the PCR reads. The sample holds hundreds of thousands of distinct CDR3 sequences, under 70% seen once. Notes on the study in general: Five or six TRBV segments appeared more often in patients than in controls, and TRBV5-6, TRBV5-1 and TRBV20-1 were among these. People with multiple sclerosis had a significantly lower normalized Chao1 diversity than controls did. Samples from one preparation batch, clustered by F measure, grouped strongly together.

On this clonotype itself: No antigen is known for it.

This chain connects TRBV13 to TRBJ2-3, with 10 bases lining up with TRBD2. This sequence originates from a girl between 5 and 17 years old with multiple sclerosis. Material: blood. CDR3 residues: CASSSSSGSADTQYF. For the CDR3, the DNA is TGTGCCAGCAGCTCCTCTAGCGGGAGTGCAGATACGCAGTATTTT. The full variable domain, its missing parts supplied by reference TRBV13 and TRBJ2-3, is AAGVIQSPRHLIKEKRETATLKCYPIPRHDTVYWYQQGPGQDPQFLISFYEKMQSDKGSIPDRFSAQQFSDYHSELNMSSLELGDSALYFCASSSSSGSADTQYFGPGTRLTVL.